Listed here are 28 T cell receptor beta chains from one sample, sequenced in a study of blood T cell repertoires in COVID-19. The method was immunoSEQ multiplex PCR; TCRdb's version includes in-frame clones alone and lacks a portion of them. Of about 120,000 clones listed, approximately 77% were seen once; the top ten hold 6.5% to 9.5%. The source material was peripheral blood. These receptors originate from a human donor in a cohort sampled during active COVID-19.

There are many counts of this clone. The rearrangement joins TRBV7-8 to TRBJ2-7, with 9 bases fitting TRBD1. Per germline, CDR1 SGHVS and CDR2 FQNEAQ. CDR3 length: 16 amino acids. Trimming removed 6 bases from V and 0 bases from J; junction bases left unmatched: 9. The CDR3 protein is CASSPRQGGHSYEQYF. The CDR3 coding sequence is TGTGCCAGCAGTCCCAGACAGGGGGGACACTCCTACGAGCAGTACTTC.

The DNA for the CDR3 is TGTGCCAGCAGCTGGGACAGGGGATCTGGTGAGCAGTACTTC. Translated: CASSWDRGSGEQYF. V is TRBV7-9 and J is TRBJ2-7; 10 nucleotides align to TRBD1. Germline V CDR1 and CDR2: SEHNR, FQNEAQ (reference sequence). The CDR3 is 14 residues long. V lost 4 bases and J lost 7; bases outside the gene matches: 7.

In its sample, this clone was seen once. J is TRBJ2-7 and V is TRBV29-1, with a weak D call TRBD1 (7 bases). V gave up 2 bases and J gave up 2 bases, with 16 bases separating them. CDR1 and CDR2 (germline): SQVTM, ANQGSEA. This CDR3 is built from 15 residues. The CDR3 spells CSVEWRRGRAYEQYF. The CDR3 region has the DNA TGCAGCGTTGAATGGCGGAGGGGGCGCGCCTACGAGCAGTACTTC.

This chain links TRBV6-4 with TRBJ2-5; 9 nucleotides match TRBD1. The CDR3 consists of 14 residues. CDR1 and CDR2 from the germline V gene are MRHNA and SNTAGT. After removal of 6 bases from V and 0 bases from J, the junction contained 2 bases not matched to a gene. DNA of the CDR3: TGTGCCAGCAGGGACAGGGGCAACCAAGAGACCCAGTACTTC. Protein: CASRDRGNQETQYF.

This clone turned up a few times. The chain joins TRBV5-4 to TRBJ2-7, with 10 bases identical to TRBD1. The CDR3 has 15 residues. Per germline, CDR1 SGHNT and CDR2 YYREEE (reference sequence). The V segment lost 5 bases and the J segment 3 bases; nucleotides outside the gene matches: 8. CDR3 sequence: CASRPGTGEGYEQYF. CDR3 DNA sequence: TGTGCCAGCAGACCCGGGACAGGGGAGGGCTACGAGCAGTACTTC.

This chain joins TRBV13 and TRBJ2-7; a weak D match, TRBD1 (6 bases). Germline V gene lookup returns CDR1 PRHDT and CDR2 FYEKMQ (reference sequence). Trimming left V 4 bases short and J 0 bases short, with 10 bases between. There are 14 residues in the CDR3. The CDR3 region is CASSYGTSSYEQYF. The CDR3 DNA follows: TGTGCCAGCAGCTACGGGACATCCTCCTACGAGCAGTACTTC.

The V and J genes are TRBV24-1 and TRBJ2-7, with 8 bases that match TRBD2. Germline CDR1 reads KGHDR; CDR2 reads SFDVKD. This CDR3 spans 12 amino acids. V shed 12 bases, J shed 9 bases, and the junction held 12 bases outside the gene matches. CDR3: CASSFDSGRQYF. The CDR3 bases are TGTGCCTCGAGCTTCGACAGCGGGAGGCAGTACTTC.

The chain links TRBV2 to TRBJ2-2; tentative D call: TRBD1 (6 bases). V lost 3 bases and J 1 base, leaving 12 bases between the germline ends. CDR1 SNHLY and CDR2 FYNNEI come from the germline V gene. The CDR3 is 16 amino acids. The CDR3 DNA is TGTGCCAGCAGTGATGTTAAGACAGGGAACACCGGGGAGCTGTTTTTT. This gives the protein CASSDVKTGNTGELFF. Based on the CDR3 plus reference TRBV2 and TRBJ2-2, the full variable domain is EPEVTQTPSHQVTQMGQEVILRCVPISNHLYFYWYRQILGQKVEFLVSFYNNEISEKSEIFDDQFSVERPDGSNFTLKIRSTKLEDSAMYFCASSDVKTGNTGELFFGEGSRLTVL.

The chain combines TRBV7-2 with TRBJ1-3; 11 bases map to TRBD1. J lost 0 bases, V lost 5 bases, and 9 bases had no gene match. Germline assignment: CDR1 SGHTA and CDR2 FQGNSA. This CDR3 region has 18 residues. CDR3 sequence: CASSLEWTGGLSGNTIYF. The CDR3 nucleotides read TGTGCCAGCAGCCTAGAATGGACAGGGGGCCTCTCTGGAAACACCATATATTTT.

The V and J genes are TRBV28 and TRBJ2-7; a weak D match, TRBD2 (5 bases). The CDR3 is made up of 16 amino acids. The germline V and J ends were trimmed by 2 bases and 0 bases, with 14 bases remaining between them. CDR1 is MDHEN and CDR2 is SYDVKM in the germline V gene. CDR3 DNA: TGTGCCAGCAGTTTAGCTGCTAGCTCGGGCTCCTACGAGCAGTACTTC. It yields the protein CASSLAASSGSYEQYF.

This clone has a handful of counts. The V gene is TRBV5-4, the J gene TRBJ2-7; possibly TRBD1 for D (6 bases). Trimming pared 5 bases from V and 4 bases from J, leaving 22 bases between. The CDR3 is 16 amino acids. CDR1 is SGHNT and CDR2 is YYREEE in the germline V gene (reference sequence). CDR3 nucleotides: TGTGCCAGCAGTCTGGAGAATACAGGGAACCTATACGAGCAGTACTTC. Translated, it gives CASSLENTGNLYEQYF. The full variable domain, completed using reference TRBV5-4 and TRBJ2-7, is ETGVTQSPTHLIKTRGQQVTLRCSSQSGHNTVSWYQQALGQGPQFIFQYYREEENGRGNFPPRFSGLQFPNYSSELNVNALELDDSALYLCASSLENTGNLYEQYFGPGTRLTVT.

The rearrangement joins TRBV3-1 (or the pseudogene TRBV3-2) to TRBJ2-7, with TRBD2 identical over 8 bases. The CDR3 totals 15 residues. Trimming cost V 2 bases and J 2 bases; bases outside gene matches: 5. The V gene's germline CDR1 is LGHDT and CDR2 YNNKEL (reference sequence). In DNA, the CDR3 is TGTGCCAGCAGCCAAAGGCTAGCGGGTGCCTACGAGCAGTACTTC. Protein product: CASSQRLAGAYEQYF.

The rearrangement links TRBV9 to TRBJ1-2; TRBD1 aligns across 11 bases. Per the germline V gene, CDR1 is SGDLS and CDR2 is YYNGEE. The CDR3 has 16 amino acids. J gave up 0 bases and V 5 bases, and 6 bases lay outside the gene matches. This CDR3 reads CASSVGTGGPNYGYTF. CDR3 nucleotide sequence: TGTGCCAGCAGTGTCGGGACAGGGGGGCCTAACTATGGCTACACCTTC.

This CDR3 is CASSQDLNYEQYF. DNA for the CDR3: TGTGCCAGCAGCCAAGATTTAAACTACGAGCAGTACTTC. The chain couples TRBV4-2 to TRBJ2-7; D gene uncertain. V gave up 0 bases and J gave up 3 bases, with 6 bases separating them. The germline V gene has CDR1 LGHNA and CDR2 YNFKEQ. This CDR3 spans 13 amino acids.

The rearrangement joins TRBV6-5 to TRBJ2-7; 10 nucleotides align to TRBD2. Germline CDR1 is MNHEY and CDR2 is SVGAGI. The CDR3 extends over 15 amino acids. V shed 6 bases and J 11 bases; nucleotides not matched to a gene: 16. CDR3 sequence reads: CASSKTSGPLGDKYF. The CDR3 DNA is TGTGCCAGCAGCAAGACTAGCGGGCCCCTAGGAGACAAGTACTTC.

The chain employs TRBV18 and TRBJ1-5, with D possibly matching TRBD1 (5 bases). The CDR3 totals 15 residues. The germline CDR1 and CDR2 sequences are KGHSH and LQKENI. Trimming left V 6 bases short and J 1 base short, with 13 bases between. The CDR3 sequence is CASSPKGASNQPQHF. Here the CDR3 DNA reads TGTGCCAGCTCCCCCAAAGGGGCGAGCAATCAGCCCCAGCATTTT.

This chain uses TRBV4-2 with TRBJ1-1; 8 nucleotides match TRBD1. The J segment lost 3 bases and the V segment lost 4 bases, leaving 7 bases of the junction unmatched. Germline V lookup: CDR1 LGHNA, CDR2 YNFKEQ. The CDR3 sequence is 15 residues long. CDR3 coding DNA: TGTGCCAGCAGCCGGGGGACAGGCGTGGACACTGAAGCTTTCTTT. This translates into CASSRGTGVDTEAFF.

The V gene is TRBV19, the J gene TRBJ2-7, with D maybe TRBD2 (5 bases). The CDR3 extends over 12 amino acids. Trimming pared 3 bases from V and 7 bases from J, leaving 10 bases between. CDR1 and CDR2 from the germline V gene are LNHDA and SQIVND (reference sequence). CDR3 in amino acids: CASSIGGREQYF. The CDR3 region has the DNA TGTGCCAGTAGTATTGGCGGGCGGGAGCAGTACTTC. Complete variable domain (other parts from reference TRBV19 and TRBJ2-7): DGGITQSPKYLFRKEGQNVTLSCEQNLNHDAMYWYRQDPGQGLRLIYYSQIVNDFQKGDIAEGYSVSREKKESFPLTVTSAQKNPTAFYLCASSIGGREQYFGPGTRLTVT.

This chain joins TRBV27 and TRBJ2-7; weak D call: TRBD2 (7 bases). Germline-derived CDR1 and CDR2 are MNHEY and SMNVEV (reference sequence). V lost 8 bases to trimming and J lost 5 bases, with 34 bases between them. The CDR3 spans 19 residues. The CDR3 DNA reads TGTGCCAGCGCGAGGGGCGGGGGCCGCACCCTCGACTACGGCGACGAGCAGTACTTC. Its translation is CASARGGGRTLDYGDEQYF.

The chain is built from TRBV6-5 and TRBJ2-7; 8 bases line up with TRBD1. Germline V CDR1 and CDR2: MNHEY, SVGAGI. This CDR3 contains 14 residues. V shed 5 bases and J 0 bases; nucleotides not matched to a gene: 3. CDR3 sequence: CASSPDRGSYEQYF. The CDR3 DNA is TGTGCCAGCAGTCCCGACAGGGGCTCCTACGAGCAGTACTTC.

As DNA, the CDR3 is TGTGCCAGCAGCTTAAGTCTAGCGGGGAACTACGAGCAGTACTTC. Translated: CASSLSLAGNYEQYF. This chain links TRBV7-2 with TRBJ2-7, with 9 bases identical to TRBD2. CDR3 length: 15 amino acids. Germline-derived CDR1 and CDR2 are SGHTA and FQGNSA. After removal of 2 bases from V and 3 bases from J, the junction contained 5 bases not matched to a gene.

This chain links TRBV4-1 with TRBJ2-1; TRBD2 matches at 13 bases. Looked up from germline, CDR1 is MGHRA and CDR2 is YSYEKL. CDR3 size: 15 residues. The trim removed 4 bases at V and 7 bases at J, leaving 4 bases unmatched. CDR3 region: CASSPLAGGDNEQFF. The DNA for the CDR3 is TGCGCCAGCAGCCCACTAGCGGGAGGGGATAATGAGCAGTTCTTC.

The chain carries TRBV10-3 and TRBJ1-6; D is unclear. The CDR3 sequence is 14 residues long. Trimming shortened V by 6 bases and J by 8 bases, and 14 bases separated the two germline ends. From germline, CDR1 is ENHRY and CDR2 SYGVKD. The CDR3 loop is CAIRTDGEYSPLHF. CDR3 nucleotide sequence: TGTGCCATCAGGACCGACGGGGAGTATTCACCCCTCCACTTT.

This clone is a singleton in its sample. The gene calls are TRBV7-9 and TRBJ1-5; no clear D. Trimming took off 3 bases at V and 5 bases at J, with 8 bases between the two ends. The CDR3 loop spans 13 amino acids. CDR1 is SEHNR, CDR2 FQNEAQ, per germline (reference sequence). In nucleotides, the CDR3 is TGTGCCAGCAGCTTCGGGGTTGATCAGCCCCAGCATTTT. This codes for CASSFGVDQPQHF.

This chain links TRBV7-3 with TRBJ2-7, with D possibly matching TRBD2 (6 bases). Germline CDR1 SGHTA, CDR2 FQGTGA. This CDR3 comprises 18 residues. V was shortened by 4 bases and J by 1 base, with 23 bases between the two germline ends. CDR3 sequence: CASSCARDFLGTSYEQYF. CDR3 nucleotides: TGTGCCAGCAGCTGCGCCCGGGACTTTCTCGGTACTTCCTACGAGCAGTACTTC.

V is TRBV5-6 and J is TRBJ2-7; perhaps TRBD2 as D (5 bases). Per germline, CDR1 SGHDT and CDR2 YYEEEE. This CDR3 spans 14 amino acids. Trimming removed 3 bases at V and 3 bases at J, with 13 bases between. The CDR3, as DNA: TGTGCCAGCAGCTGGACCGATGGGAGCTACGAGCAGTACTTC. Translating gives CASSWTDGSYEQYF.

The chain couples TRBV2 to TRBJ1-4; TRBD1 aligns across 9 bases. V shed 5 bases, J shed 5 bases, and the junction held 3 bases outside the gene matches. The CDR3 has 14 amino acids. The V gene's germline CDR1 is SNHLY and CDR2 FYNNEI. The CDR3 bases are TGTGCCAGCAGTTCAGGACAGGGGAATGAAAAACTGTTTTTT. Translation gives CASSSGQGNEKLFF.

The CDR3 DNA sequence: TGTGCCAGCAGCCCCCGCCAGGGGGTCAGCTATGGCTACACCTTC. It encodes CASSPRQGVSYGYTF. This chain links TRBV13 with TRBJ1-2, with TRBD1 matching 7 bases. The CDR3 is made up of 15 amino acids. Trimming removed 5 bases from V and 4 bases from J; junction bases left unmatched: 10. The germline V gene encodes CDR1 PRHDT and CDR2 FYEKMQ (reference sequence).